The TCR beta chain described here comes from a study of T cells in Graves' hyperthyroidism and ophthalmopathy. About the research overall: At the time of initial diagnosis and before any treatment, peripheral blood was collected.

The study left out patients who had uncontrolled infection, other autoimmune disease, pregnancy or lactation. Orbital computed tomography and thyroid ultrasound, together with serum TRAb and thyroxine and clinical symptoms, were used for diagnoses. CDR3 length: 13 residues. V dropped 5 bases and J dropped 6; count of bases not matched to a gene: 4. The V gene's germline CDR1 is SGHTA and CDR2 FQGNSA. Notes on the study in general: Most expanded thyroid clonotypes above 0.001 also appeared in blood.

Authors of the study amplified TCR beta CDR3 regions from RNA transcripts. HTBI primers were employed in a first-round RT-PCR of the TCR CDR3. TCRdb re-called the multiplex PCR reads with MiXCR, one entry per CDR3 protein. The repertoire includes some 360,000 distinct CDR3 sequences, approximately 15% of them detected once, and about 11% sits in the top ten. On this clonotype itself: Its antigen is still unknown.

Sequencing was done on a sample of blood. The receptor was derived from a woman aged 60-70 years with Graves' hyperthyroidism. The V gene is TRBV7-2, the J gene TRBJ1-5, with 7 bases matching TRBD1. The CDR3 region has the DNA TGTGCCAGCAGCAGGGGGCGATTTCAGCCCCAGCATTTT. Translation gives CASSRGRFQPQHF.